The rows below give T cell receptor beta chains drawn from one sample of a study of blood T cell repertoires in COVID-19. Data came from immunoSEQ multiplex PCR; TCRdb stores just in-frame clones and leaves some out. The sample shows roughly 230,000 clones, about 86% of them seen only once. Sequenced material: peripheral blood. These receptor sequences come from a man aged 40-55 years with active or convalescent COVID-19. Each CDR3 is given with its conserved first and last residue. A D gene is named only where the DNA matches it firmly. Size values are once, few and many counts, or a class for expanded clones, and some rows have none.

>NA|TRBJ1-1|TRBV3-1/TRBV3-2|few
TGTGCCAGCAGCCCCCTGGAGGGTAAAGGGTCTTTCTTT
CASSPLEGKGSFF
>TRBD1|TRBJ1-2|TRBV9|NA
TGTGCCAGCAGCCCCGGGGGACAGGCCGACTATGGCTACACCTTC
CASSPGGQADYGYTF
>TRBD1|TRBJ1-2|TRBV5-4|NA
TGTGCCAGCAGCAAACCCCAGGGACAGAAGTCTCCTAACTATGGCTACACCTTC
CASSKPQGQKSPNYGYTF
>TRBD1|TRBJ1-1|TRBV11-3|few
TGTGCCAGCAGCCAAACAGGGGGCCGGGATGAAGCTTTCTTT
CASSQTGGRDEAFF
>NA|TRBJ2-2|TRBV21-1|NA
TGTGCCAGCAGCCAAAGGGGGTCTGAGATAGCCGGGGAGCTGTTTTTT
CASSQRGSEIAGELFF
>NA|TRBJ2-3|TRBV2|once
TGTGCCAGCAGATACACGACAGATACGCAGTATTTT
CASRYTTDTQYF
>NA|TRBJ1-1|TRBV5-4|NA
TGTGCCAGCAGCGGAGTTCAATTACACGTAAACACTGAAGCTTTCTTT
CASSGVQLHVNTEAFF
>NA|TRBJ1-1|TRBV4-2|NA
TGTGCCAGCAGCCAAGAGTCCGGGGGTCTGGCTGAAGCTTTCTTT
CASSQESGGLAEAFF
>NA|TRBJ1-4|TRBV4-2|NA
TGTGCCAGCAGCCAAGATCCCATGGGCAGGGTGAATGAAAAACTGTTTTTT
CASSQDPMGRVNEKLFF
>NA|TRBJ2-2|TRBV6-2/TRBV6-3|few
TGTGCCAGCAGTCTGAGACTCAACACCGGGGAGCTGTTTTTT
CASSLRLNTGELFF
>TRBD2|TRBJ2-3|TRBV11-3|NA
TGTGCCAGCAGCCGAGGGGAGGGGACCTACCGCACAGATACGCAGTATTTT
CASSRGEGTYRTDTQYF
>TRBD1|TRBJ1-1|TRBV4-3|NA
TGCGCCAGCAGCCTGGGACAGGGCGTTGAAGCTTTCTTT
CASSLGQGVEAFF
>NA|TRBJ2-3|TRBV6-5|NA
TGTGCCAGCAGGTTAGCCCTAAACACAGATACGCAGTATTTT
CASRLALNTDTQYF
>TRBD1|TRBJ1-2|TRBV30|NA
TGTGCCTGGAGTTCGGGACAGGGGGCTTTTAACTATGGCTACACCTTC
CAWSSGQGAFNYGYTF
>NA|TRBJ2-1|TRBV7-2|NA
TGTGCCAGCAGCTTAGCGCGCCGGGCGGGACGCCGAAATGAGCAGTTCTTC
CASSLARRAGRRNEQFF
>NA|TRBJ2-2|TRBV5-4|NA
TGTGCCAGCAGCTTGGCTTTAGCGGATACCGGGGAGCTGTTTTTT
CASSLALADTGELFF
>TRBD1|TRBJ1-1|TRBV4-1|NA
TGCGCCAGCAGCCAAGCCCCCCCAGGGGGAAGGACTGAAGCTTTCTTT
CASSQAPPGGRTEAFF
>NA|TRBJ2-3|TRBV9|NA
TGTGCCAGCAGCGCAGGGGTTCAGGGCACAGATACGCAGTATTTT
CASSAGVQGTDTQYF
>NA|TRBJ2-7|TRBV6-5|NA
TGTGCCAGCAGTTACTCGGCAGGGTCCTACGAGCAGTACTTC
CASSYSAGSYEQYF
>TRBD1|TRBJ2-7|TRBV10-3|few
TGTGCCATCAGCCGGGACAGGGGCGCCTACGAGCAGTACTTC
CAISRDRGAYEQYF
>NA|TRBJ1-4|TRBV7-9|NA
TGTGCCAGCAGGAGGACAGTGGAGGACGAAAAACTGTTTTTT
CASRRTVEDEKLFF
>NA|TRBJ1-4|TRBV10-3|few
TGTGCCATCAGTGAAGGTCAGGGCAGTGAAAAACTGTTTTTT
CAISEGQGSEKLFF
>NA|TRBJ1-1|TRBV30|NA
TGTGCCTGGGCCGGGAACACTGAAGCTTTCTTT
CAWAGNTEAFF
>NA|TRBJ1-5|TRBV4-1|NA
TGCGCCAGCAGCCAAGGACAGTTTAGCAATCAGCCCCAGCATTTT
CASSQGQFSNQPQHF
>TRBD1|TRBJ1-5|TRBV19|NA
TGTGCCAGTAGTATAGGGGACAGGGTCGATCAGCCCCAGCATTTT
CASSIGDRVDQPQHF
>NA|TRBJ1-5|TRBV30|few
TGTGCCTGGAGCGACAAAGGGGCCCAGCCCCAGCATTTT
CAWSDKGAQPQHF
>NA|TRBJ2-1|TRBV4-2|NA
TGTGCCAGCAGCCAAGGGCCGTCAAACAATGAGCAGTTCTTC
CASSQGPSNNEQFF
>NA|TRBJ2-3|TRBV12-5|NA
TGTGCTAGTGGGACAGTAGGCACAGATACGCAGTATTTT
CASGTVGTDTQYF
>NA|TRBJ2-7|TRBV3-1/TRBV3-2|few
TGTGCCAGCAGCTTGAGGCAGTACGAGCAGTACTTC
CASSLRQYEQYF
>TRBD1|TRBJ1-2|TRBV14|NA
TGTGCCAGCAGCCGAGAACAGGGGGTCTATGGCTACACCTTC
CASSREQGVYGYTF
>NA|TRBJ1-2|TRBV10-2|NA
TGCGCCAGCAGTGAGTCGGGTTTTGGGGAGAAGGGCTACACCTTC
CASSESGFGEKGYTF
>NA|TRBJ2-2|TRBV18|NA
TGTGCCAGCTCACCCGTAGGAGATGGCACCGGGGAGCTGTTTTTT
CASSPVGDGTGELFF
>TRBD1|TRBJ2-7|TRBV7-9|NA
TGTGCCAGCACGCAGGCCAGGGGGCCCTACGAGCAGTACTTC
CASTQARGPYEQYF
>TRBD2|TRBJ2-1|TRBV7-7|NA
TGTGCTAGCAGCCCTAGCGGGGGTTCGAATGAGCAGTTCTTC
CASSPSGGSNEQFF
>TRBD1|TRBJ2-5|TRBV24-1|NA
TGTGCCACCAGTGATTTTGGGGACAGGGAAGGAGAGACCCAGTACTTC
CATSDFGDREGETQYF
>NA|TRBJ2-1|TRBV6-5|NA
TGTGCCAGCAGTTACGGTAAACTAGGATCCTACAATGAGCAGTTCTTC
CASSYGKLGSYNEQFF
>NA|TRBJ1-6|TRBV14|NA
TGTGCCAGCAGTACTTTTCAGGTCGGCTCCTATAATTCACCCCTCCACTTT
CASSTFQVGSYNSPLHF
>NA|TRBJ1-1|TRBV9|NA
TGTGCCAGCAGCGTAAGGGGCGCGGGAACTGAAGCTTTCTTT
CASSVRGAGTEAFF
>TRBD1|TRBJ1-1|TRBV30|NA
TGTGCCTGGAGCCCGGACAGGGAGAACACTGAAGCTTTCTTT
CAWSPDRENTEAFF
>TRBD2|TRBJ2-5|TRBV6-5|NA
TGTGCCACCCACCCACTAGCGGGAGTAGCAGAGACCCAGTACTTC
CATHPLAGVAETQYF
>NA|TRBJ1-1|TRBV12-3/TRBV12-4|NA
TGTGCCAGCGTCAGGGGATTGAACACTGAAGCTTTCTTT
CASVRGLNTEAFF
>TRBD1|TRBJ2-3|TRBV11-3|NA
TGTGCCAGCAGCTTTAGGGGGCTCCGCACAGATACGCAGTATTTT
CASSFRGLRTDTQYF
>NA|TRBJ1-4|TRBV7-9|NA
TGTGCCAGCAGCTTAGGAGGGAACAATGAAAAACTGTTTTTT
CASSLGGNNEKLFF
>TRBD1|TRBJ1-5|TRBV10-3|once
TGTGCCATCAGTGAGTCGACGACAGGGCCCCAGCCCCAGCATTTT
CAISESTTGPQPQHF
>TRBD1|TRBJ1-3|TRBV5-1|NA
TGCGCCAGCAGACGAACGACAGGGGATCTTGGAAACACCATATATTTT
CASRRTTGDLGNTIYF
>NA|TRBJ2-2|TRBV7-3|NA
TGTGCCAGCAGCTTAACTCTAGCCTCGAACACCGGGGAGCTGTTTTTT
CASSLTLASNTGELFF
>NA|TRBJ1-6|TRBV27|NA
TGTGCCAGCAGTTTATCGCCCCAGGGGACGGGTTCACCCCTCCACTTT
CASSLSPQGTGSPLHF
>NA|TRBJ1-5|TRBV27|NA
TGTGCCAGCAGTGCGGAGGGACTTAAGGATCAGCCCCAGCATTTT
CASSAEGLKDQPQHF
>TRBD1|TRBJ1-5|TRBV6-5|NA
TGTGCCAGCAGACGGACAGGGGATAATCAGCCCCAGCATTTT
CASRRTGDNQPQHF
>NA|TRBJ2-1|TRBV2|NA
TGTGCCAGCAGTGTGGACCCCGTTAGGGGTGAGCAGTTCTTC
CASSVDPVRGEQFF
>NA|TRBJ1-2|TRBV24-1|once
TGTGCCACCAGTACAGGGCCTTTAACAGGGGGCTACACCTTC
CATSTGPLTGGYTF
>NA|TRBJ1-5|TRBV2|NA
TGTGCCAGCTCTCAGGAGGTTGGCAATCAGCCCCAGCATTTT
CASSQEVGNQPQHF
>NA|TRBJ1-5|TRBV24-1|NA
TGTGCCACCAGCGGGGGTGGTGGTCAGCCCCAGCATTTT
CATSGGGGQPQHF